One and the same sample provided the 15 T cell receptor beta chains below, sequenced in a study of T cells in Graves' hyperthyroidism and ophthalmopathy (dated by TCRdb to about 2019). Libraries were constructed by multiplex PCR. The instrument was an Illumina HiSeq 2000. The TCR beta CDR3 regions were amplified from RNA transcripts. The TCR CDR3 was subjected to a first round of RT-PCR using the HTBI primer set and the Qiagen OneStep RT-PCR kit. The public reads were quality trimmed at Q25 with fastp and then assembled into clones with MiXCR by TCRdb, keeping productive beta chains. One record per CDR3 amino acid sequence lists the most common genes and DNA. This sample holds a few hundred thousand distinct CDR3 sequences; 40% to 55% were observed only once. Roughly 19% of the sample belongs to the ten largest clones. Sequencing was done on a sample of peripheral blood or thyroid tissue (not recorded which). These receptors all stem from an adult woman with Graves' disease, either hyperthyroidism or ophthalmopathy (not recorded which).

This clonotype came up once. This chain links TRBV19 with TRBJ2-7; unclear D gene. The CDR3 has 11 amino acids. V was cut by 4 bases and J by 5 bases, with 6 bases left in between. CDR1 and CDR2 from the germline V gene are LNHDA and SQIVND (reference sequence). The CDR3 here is CASSTNNEQYF. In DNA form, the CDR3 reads TGTGCCAGTAGTACCAACAACGAGCAGTACTTC.

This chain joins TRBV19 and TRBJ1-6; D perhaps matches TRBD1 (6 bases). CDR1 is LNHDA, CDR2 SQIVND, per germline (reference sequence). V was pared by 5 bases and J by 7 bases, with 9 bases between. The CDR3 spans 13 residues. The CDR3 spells CASSGRGNSPLHF. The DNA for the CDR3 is TGTGCCAGTAGTGGCAGGGGCAATTCACCCCTCCACTTT.

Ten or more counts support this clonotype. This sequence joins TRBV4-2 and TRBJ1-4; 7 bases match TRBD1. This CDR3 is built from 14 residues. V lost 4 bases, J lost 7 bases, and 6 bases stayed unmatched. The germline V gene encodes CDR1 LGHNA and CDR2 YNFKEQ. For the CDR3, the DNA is TGTGCCAGCAGCCGAAGACAGGGCGGTGAAAAACTGTTTTTT. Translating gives CASSRRQGGEKLFF.

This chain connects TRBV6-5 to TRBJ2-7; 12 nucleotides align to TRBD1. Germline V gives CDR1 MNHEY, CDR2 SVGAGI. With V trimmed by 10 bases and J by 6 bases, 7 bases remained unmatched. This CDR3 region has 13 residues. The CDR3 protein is CANSRDRGLEQYF. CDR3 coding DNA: TGTGCCAACTCGAGGGACAGGGGGCTCGAGCAGTACTTC.

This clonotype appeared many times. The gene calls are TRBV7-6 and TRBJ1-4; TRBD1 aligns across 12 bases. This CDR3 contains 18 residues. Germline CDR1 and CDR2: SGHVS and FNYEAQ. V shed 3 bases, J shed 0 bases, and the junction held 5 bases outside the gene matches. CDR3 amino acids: CASSFKGQGAPTNEKLFF. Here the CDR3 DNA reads TGTGCCAGCAGCTTCAAGGGACAGGGGGCCCCAACTAATGAAAAACTGTTTTTT. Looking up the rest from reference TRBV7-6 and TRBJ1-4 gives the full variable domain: GAGVSQSPRYKVTKRGQDVALRCDPISGHVSLYWYRQALGQGPEFLTYFNYEAQQDKSGLPNDRFSAERPEGSISTLTIQRTEQRDSAMYRCASSFKGQGAPTNEKLFFGSGTQLSVL.

The CDR3 DNA reads as TGTGCCAGCAGCGAGGGGGGGGCCAGGGGTCAAGAGACCCAGTACTTC. This encodes CASSEGGARGQETQYF. The V gene is TRBV7-2, the J gene TRBJ2-5; D may be TRBD2 (7 bases). CDR1 and CDR2 (germline): SGHTA, FQGNSA. CDR3 length: 16 residues. V gave up 5 bases and J gave up 2 bases, with 18 bases separating them.

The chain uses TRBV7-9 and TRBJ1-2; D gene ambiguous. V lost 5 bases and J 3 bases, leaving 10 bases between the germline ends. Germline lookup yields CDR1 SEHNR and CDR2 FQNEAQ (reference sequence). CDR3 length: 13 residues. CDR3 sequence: CASSRPEHYGYTF. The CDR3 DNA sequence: TGTGCCAGCAGCCGACCGGAACACTATGGCTACACCTTC.

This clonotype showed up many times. The CDR3 reads CASSFKGAYTEAFF. The CDR3 DNA is TGCGCCAGCAGCTTTAAGGGGGCCTACACTGAAGCTTTCTTT. This chain links TRBV5-1 with TRBJ1-1; the match to TRBD1 covers 7 bases. Germline lookup yields CDR1 SGHRS and CDR2 YFSETQ. The CDR3 sequence is 14 residues long. Unmatched junction bases numbered 4, after V lost 2 bases and J lost 3 bases.

In DNA, the CDR3 is TGCAGTGCTAGGACGACGTCGGGCGGGAGGTTCGGCGAGCAGTACTTC. The encoded protein is CSARTTSGGRFGEQYF. The chain uses TRBV20-1 and TRBJ2-7, with 8 bases fitting TRBD2. The germline V gene has CDR1 DFQATT and CDR2 SNEGSKA (reference sequence). The CDR3 consists of 16 residues. The V segment lost 3 bases and the J segment 6 bases; nucleotides outside the gene matches: 16.

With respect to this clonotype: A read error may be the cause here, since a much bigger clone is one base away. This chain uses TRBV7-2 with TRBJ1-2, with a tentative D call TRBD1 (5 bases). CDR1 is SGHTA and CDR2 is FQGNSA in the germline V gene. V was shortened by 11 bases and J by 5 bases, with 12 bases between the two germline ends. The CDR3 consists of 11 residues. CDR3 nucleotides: TGTGCCTGGGGCGCCCTGTATGGCTACACCTTC. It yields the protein CAWGALYGYTF. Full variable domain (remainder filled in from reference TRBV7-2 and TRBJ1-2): GAGVSQSPSNKVTEKGKDVELRCDPISGHTALYWYRQSLGQGLEFLIYFQGNSAPDKSGLPSDRFSAERTGGSVSTLTIQRTQQEDSAVYLCAWGALYGYTFGSGTRLTVV.

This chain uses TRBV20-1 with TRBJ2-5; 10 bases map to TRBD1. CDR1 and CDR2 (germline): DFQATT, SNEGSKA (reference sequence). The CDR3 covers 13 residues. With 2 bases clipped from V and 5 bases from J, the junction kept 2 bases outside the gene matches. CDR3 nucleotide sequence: TGCAGTGCTAGACGGGACAGGGGCGAGACCCAGTACTTC. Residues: CSARRDRGETQYF.

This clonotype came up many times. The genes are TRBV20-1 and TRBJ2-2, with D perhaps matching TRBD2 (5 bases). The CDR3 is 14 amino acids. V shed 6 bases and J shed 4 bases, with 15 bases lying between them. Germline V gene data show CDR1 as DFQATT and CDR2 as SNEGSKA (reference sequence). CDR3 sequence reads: CSAIVPGFTGELFF. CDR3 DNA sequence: TGCAGTGCCATAGTCCCGGGATTCACCGGGGAGCTGTTTTTT.

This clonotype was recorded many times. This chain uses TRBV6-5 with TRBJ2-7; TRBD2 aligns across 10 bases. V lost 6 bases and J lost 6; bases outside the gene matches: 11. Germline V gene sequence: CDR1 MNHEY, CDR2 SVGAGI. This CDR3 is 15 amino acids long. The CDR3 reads CASSPLIAGGGEQYF. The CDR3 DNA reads TGTGCCAGCAGCCCTCTTATAGCGGGAGGTGGCGAGCAGTACTTC.

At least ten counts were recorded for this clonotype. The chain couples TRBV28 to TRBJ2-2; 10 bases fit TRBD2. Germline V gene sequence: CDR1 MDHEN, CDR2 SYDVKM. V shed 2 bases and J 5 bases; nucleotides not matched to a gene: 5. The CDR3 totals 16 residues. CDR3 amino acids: CASSLSGRDGTGELFF. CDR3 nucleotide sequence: TGTGCCAGCAGTTTAAGCGGGAGGGATGGGACCGGGGAGCTGTTTTTT.

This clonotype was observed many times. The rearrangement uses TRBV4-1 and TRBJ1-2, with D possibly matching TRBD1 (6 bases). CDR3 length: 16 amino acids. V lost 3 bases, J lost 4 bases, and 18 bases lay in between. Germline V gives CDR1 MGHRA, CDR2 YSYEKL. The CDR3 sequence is CASSHLPRGPGYGYTF. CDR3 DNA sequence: TGCGCCAGCAGCCACCTGCCTCGGGGGCCTGGCTATGGCTACACCTTC.